This T cell receptor beta chain was captured by sequencing in a study of cytomegalovirus exposure and HLA in healthy donors. As concerns this clone: One junction end disagrees with the germline gene, perhaps due to a read error.

From germline, CDR1 is SEHNR and CDR2 FQNEAQ (reference sequence). The CDR3 runs to 13 residues. This PCR relied on a set of 60 Vbeta primers and 13 Jbeta primers. TCRdb's copy holds only in-frame clones and misses some; the assay was immunoSEQ multiplex PCR. The table has under 200,000 clones, 76% seen once. Input material: PBMCs. The chain joins TRBV7-9 to TRBJ2-7; no clear D. The clonotype originates from a man between 60 and 75 years old in good health and CMV-seronegative. The CDR3: CSSTPGLTYEQYF. The DNA for the CDR3 is TGTTCCAGCACTCCAGGCCTCACCTACGAGCAGTACTTC.